This T cell receptor beta chain was sequenced during a study of CD8+CD57+ T cells in acquired aplastic anemia (dated by TCRdb to the late 2010s). For the study in its entirety: A mean of around 3.3 ug of DNA, ranging from about 0.19 to 27.4 ug, was extracted from sorted CD4+ and CD8+ cells. An average of approximately 10 million reads for CD4+ cells and approximately 11 million reads for CD8+ cells was obtained from healthy donor samples. What the study reported, not specific to this receptor: Around 28 CD8+ CDR3 sequences were found to be shared between patients and controls, but these sequences appeared to be highly expressed in patients and within the immunodominant clones of the patients. No significant difference in CD8+ Simpson's diversity was found between patients and healthy controls (P=0.060).

In this study, sorted CD4+ and CD8+ T cells from the blood of healthy subjects and of severe aplastic anemia patients had their TCR repertoires deep-sequenced. Ficoll-Paque density gradient centrifugation was used to isolate peripheral blood mononuclear cells. Before DNA was extracted, CD4+ and CD8+ T cells were sorted using either FACS or magnetic beads. Taken from cysteine to phenylalanine, the CDR3 has 15 residues. Only the CDR3 part of the read is kept: 45 bases, read in frame from the first base. V has 5 bases trimmed and J has 7 bases trimmed; junction bases matching no gene number 11. Via the germline V gene, CDR1 is SGHRS and CDR2 YFSETQ. This clonotype was seen repeatedly, ten times or more. Its antigen is unknown. No base quality values were provided; no much bigger clone lies one nucleotide off. TCR beta VDJ combination and CDR3 sequence profiling used genomic DNA as the template. TCR repertoire sequencing was run on an Illumina HiSeq 2000. Turning to the authors' computational methods: TRBV/TRBJ rearrangement plots, CDR3 size and DJ length profiles, and Simpson's diversity index were used to evaluate the repertoires. Whichever DNA sequence was most abundant in the deep sequencing data was defined as the immunodominant clone. CDR3 amino acid sequences were checked for sharing across subjects and were also compared against the VDJdb database and published repertoires. The raw public data were reprocessed by TCRdb itself: fastp quality trimming at Q25, MiXCR clonotype calling, in-frame beta chains only. One record per CDR3 amino acid sequence lists the most common genes and DNA. The V and J calls were not made by the authors but by TCRdb's processing. This sample holds a few hundred thousand distinct CDR3 sequences; about 37% were observed only once. The top ten hold 0.95% to 1.2% of the sample.

The clonotype originates from a human donor in good health, serving as a control. The sequencing input was sorted CD4+, CD8+, or CD8+CD57+ T cells (not recorded which) from PBMCs. The chain uses TRBV5-1 and TRBJ2-1; the central 8 bases match TRBD2. The DNA is as follows: TGCGCCAGCAGTTACGCGGGGGGCACGCGAAATGAGCAGTTCTTC. Its protein reads: CASSYAGGTRNEQFF.